Listed here are 23 T cell receptor beta chains from one sample, sequenced in a study of shared clonotypes between healthy human individuals. Generated by immunoSEQ multiplex PCR, the TCRdb table keeps only in-frame clones and is missing some. Of a few hundred thousand clones in the sample, roughly 97% were seen once. Sequencing input: naive CD4+ T cells sorted from blood. Subset denoted: CD45RA+ positively selected. The receptor source for this set is a woman between 25 and 40 years old in good health.

The rearrangement links TRBV10-3 to TRBJ2-7, with 11 bases matching TRBD2. Trimming took 11 bases from V and 7 from J; bases not matched to a gene: 16. CDR3 length: 15 residues. Germline CDR1 is ENHRY and CDR2 is SYGVKD. The CDR3 sequence is CAVRRLAGYVGEQYF. The CDR3 nucleotides read TGTGCCGTACGACGACTAGCGGGGTACGTGGGGGAGCAGTACTTC.

The chain joins TRBV15 to TRBJ2-5; perhaps D is TRBD1 or TRBD2 (5 bases each). The CDR3 contains 14 residues. Germline V lookup: CDR1 LNHNV, CDR2 YYDKDF (reference sequence). Trimming removed 1 base from V and 5 bases from J, with 11 bases in between. CDR3 sequence: CATSRGGEWETQYF. For the CDR3, the DNA is TGTGCCACCAGCAGAGGAGGGGAGTGGGAGACCCAGTACTTC.

The chain combines TRBV28 with TRBJ2-7, with D perhaps TRBD2 (5 bases). The germline gives CDR1 MDHEN, CDR2 SYDVKM. V lost 9 bases and J 3 bases, leaving 12 bases between the germline ends. This CDR3 contains 12 residues. The CDR3 DNA reads as TGTGCCAGTTTCACGGGGAACTACGAGCAGTACTTC. Its protein is CASFTGNYEQYF.

CDR3 loop: CASSSLAGPTDTQYF. The CDR3 DNA sequence: TGTGCCAGCAGTTCCCTAGCGGGCCCCACCGATACGCAGTATTTT. V gene TRBV28 combines with J gene TRBJ2-3; 8 positions match TRBD2. This CDR3 is 15 amino acids long. In germline, CDR1 is MDHEN, CDR2 SYDVKM. V shed 4 bases and J 6 bases; nucleotides not matched to a gene: 9.

The rearrangement uses TRBV4-1 and TRBJ2-7; 11 bases align to TRBD2. Germline V gene lookup returns CDR1 MGHRA and CDR2 YSYEKL. V lost 2 bases to trimming and J lost 2 bases; unmatched junction nucleotides: 2. This CDR3 contains 15 residues. Here the CDR3 DNA reads TGCGCCAGCAGCCAACTTAGCGGGAGGGCCTACGAGCAGTACTTC. Protein sequence: CASSQLSGRAYEQYF.

The chain uses TRBV2 and TRBJ1-2; 10 bases line up with TRBD1. V gave up 2 bases and J gave up 8 bases; unmatched junction bases: 17. Germline V gives CDR1 SNHLY, CDR2 FYNNEI. The CDR3 covers 18 residues. CDR3 DNA: TGTGCCAGCAGTGAAAGGGGCCCGGGGACAGGGGTCGGTGGGGGCTACACCTTC. Translation gives CASSERGPGTGVGGGYTF.

CDR3 nucleotide sequence: TGTGCCAGCACCCCTTGGCCCTACTACGAGCAGTACTTC. This codes for CASTPWPYYEQYF. The V call is TRBV28, the J call TRBJ2-7, with unresolved D. The CDR3 covers 13 residues. The germline V gene encodes CDR1 MDHEN and CDR2 SYDVKM. Deletions cut 7 bases from V and 3 bases from J, with 13 bases between. Supplemented by reference TRBV28 and TRBJ2-7, the full variable domain reads DVKVTQSSRYLVKRTGEKVFLECVQDMDHENMFWYRQDPGLGLRLIYFSYDVKMKEKGDIPEGYSVSREKKERFSLILESASTNQTSMYLCASTPWPYYEQYFGPGTRLTVT.

This clone appeared once. The V call is TRBV10-3, the J call TRBJ2-7, with 7 bases lining up with TRBD1. The CDR3 has 16 amino acids. Germline trimming cut 6 bases from V and 0 bases from J; bases unmatched to any gene: 11. Looked up from germline, CDR1 is ENHRY and CDR2 is SYGVKD. CDR3 loop: CAIRTAEGASSYEQYF. The DNA of the CDR3 is TGTGCCATCAGGACGGCTGAGGGGGCCTCCTCCTACGAGCAGTACTTC.

J is TRBJ1-1 and V is TRBV5-1; D is ambiguous. This CDR3 has 13 residues. V dropped 3 bases and J dropped 1 base, with 7 bases sitting between them. The V gene's germline CDR1 is SGHRS and CDR2 YFSETQ. The CDR3 loop reads CASSSSGNTEAFF. In nucleotides, the CDR3 is TGCGCCAGCAGCTCGTCGGGGAACACTGAAGCTTTCTTT.

This clone occurred once. The chain couples TRBV7-6 to TRBJ2-5; TRBD2 matches at 9 bases. V was clipped by 5 bases and J by 5 bases; unmatched bases: 9. Germline assignment: CDR1 SGHVS and CDR2 FNYEAQ. The CDR3 spans 15 residues. In nucleotides, the CDR3 is TGTGCCAGCAGCGTTGTAGCGGGAGAAGGGGAGACCCAGTACTTC. Protein product: CASSVVAGEGETQYF.

Regarding this clone: The same CDR3 arises from other DNA sequences in this sample as well. The chain uses TRBV5-1 and TRBJ1-5; the D is unclear. The CDR3 covers 15 residues. Per the germline V gene, CDR1 is SGHRS and CDR2 is YFSETQ. V shed 0 bases and J shed 1 base, with 8 bases lying between them. The CDR3 loop is CASSLGGQSNQPQHF. In DNA, the CDR3 is TGCGCCAGCAGCTTGGGAGGGCAAAGCAATCAGCCCCAGCATTTT. Combining the CDR3 with reference TRBV5-1 and TRBJ1-5 gives the whole variable domain KAGVTQTPRYLIKTRGQQVTLSCSPISGHRSVSWYQQTPGQGLQFLFEYFSETQRNKGNFPGRFSGRQFSNSRSEMNVSTLELGDSALYLCASSLGGQSNQPQHFGDGTRLSIL.

The rearrangement links TRBV7-3 to TRBJ2-5; D not resolved. This CDR3 region has 13 residues. Germline V CDR1 and CDR2: SGHTA, FQGTGA. V was cut by 5 bases and J by 5 bases, with 12 bases left in between. The CDR3 DNA reads as TGTGCCAGCAGCCACCGACATGAGGAGACCCAGTACTTC. Residues: CASSHRHEETQYF.

The chain is built from TRBV11-3 and TRBJ2-7; D unresolved. The ends were cut back, 1 base at V and 4 bases at J, with 8 bases in the middle. Germline CDR1 is SGHNT and CDR2 is YENEEA. CDR3 length: 13 residues. CDR3 sequence: CASSLGQEYEQYF. The CDR3 region has the DNA TGTGCCAGCAGCTTAGGGCAGGAGTACGAGCAGTACTTC.

V is TRBV10-3 and J is TRBJ1-3; 11 bases match TRBD1. With V trimmed by 10 bases and J by 3 bases, 11 bases remained unmatched. This CDR3 contains 16 residues. Germline V gene sequence: CDR1 ENHRY, CDR2 SYGVKD. As DNA, the CDR3 is TGTGCCACGTATGGTCGGACAGGGGGCTTTGGAAACACCATATATTTT. Amino acid sequence: CATYGRTGGFGNTIYF.

Of note for this clone: This specimen includes other DNA sequences encoding the same CDR3. The chain employs TRBV20-1 and TRBJ2-7; D remains unclear. In germline, CDR1 is DFQATT, CDR2 SNEGSKA (reference sequence). This CDR3 is built from 11 residues. V shed 5 bases and J shed 1 base, with 6 bases lying between them. The CDR3 protein is CSASGSYEQYF. The CDR3 DNA reads as TGCAGTGCTTCAGGATCCTACGAGCAGTACTTC.

The V call is TRBV9, the J call TRBJ2-3; D possibly uses TRBD1 or TRBD2 (5 bases each). V was shortened by 3 bases and J by 7 bases, with 15 bases between the two germline ends. Germline CDR1 SGDLS, CDR2 YYNGEE. This CDR3 is built from 14 residues. The CDR3, as DNA: TGTGCCAGCAGCGCCCGGGGCGGGCTTCATACGCAGTATTTT. Protein sequence: CASSARGGLHTQYF.

This chain joins TRBV5-6 and TRBJ2-3; TRBD2 matches 8 bases. The germline gives CDR1 SGHDT, CDR2 YYEEEE. The CDR3 is 17 amino acids. Losses at the gene ends were 1 base for V and 4 bases for J; bases not matched to a gene: 11. Here the CDR3 reads CASSLSGDSGISDTQYF. CDR3 sequence (DNA): TGTGCCAGCAGCTTGAGCGGGGATAGCGGGATATCAGATACGCAGTATTTT.

CDR3 sequence (DNA): TGTGCCAGCAGCTTAGTCGGGGGTAGTGCCAAAAACATTCAGTACTTC. This codes for CASSLVGGSAKNIQYF. The V call is TRBV7-8, the J call TRBJ2-4, with D possibly matching TRBD2 (6 bases). CDR1 SGHVS and CDR2 FQNEAQ come from the germline V gene. The V end lost 1 base, the J end lost 1 base, and 11 bases lay between the germline ends. The CDR3 is 16 residues long.

This chain connects TRBV28 to TRBJ2-2, with D possibly TRBD1 on 5 matching bases. The CDR3 has 17 residues. Germline V gene sequence: CDR1 MDHEN, CDR2 SYDVKM. Trimming shortened V by 1 base and J by 0 bases, and 12 bases separated the two germline ends. The CDR3 reads CASSLYKRTSNTGELFF. DNA for the CDR3: TGTGCCAGCAGTTTATATAAAAGGACATCGAACACCGGGGAGCTGTTTTTT.

The rearrangement joins TRBV28 to TRBJ1-5; 7 bases agree with TRBD1. The CDR3 length is 15 residues. V shed 7 bases and J 3 bases; nucleotides not matched to a gene: 9. The germline V gene encodes CDR1 MDHEN and CDR2 SYDVKM. Here the CDR3 reads CASTLGTVLNQPQHF. The CDR3 DNA reads TGTGCCAGCACCCTTGGGACAGTACTCAATCAGCCCCAGCATTTT.

This clone appeared a single time. The chain couples TRBV4-2 to TRBJ2-1; D might be TRBD2 (6 bases). Trimming shortened V by 5 bases and J by 0 bases, and 11 bases separated the two germline ends. CDR1 and CDR2 (germline): LGHNA, YNFKEQ. This CDR3 is built from 15 residues. The CDR3 protein is CASSWDSFSYNEQFF. DNA of the CDR3: TGTGCCAGCAGCTGGGACTCGTTCTCCTACAATGAGCAGTTCTTC.

The V call is TRBV28, the J call TRBJ1-4, with 7 bases lining up with TRBD1. V gave up 10 bases and J gave up 5 bases; unmatched junction bases: 13. Germline CDR1 reads MDHEN; CDR2 reads SYDVKM. The CDR3 loop spans 15 amino acids. Written as DNA, the CDR3 is TGTGCCACCGGACAGGCCAGTCCTAAGAATGAAAAACTGTTTTTT. Protein: CATGQASPKNEKLFF.

The gene calls are TRBV6-5 and TRBJ1-2, with unresolved D. V was pared by 5 bases and J by 3 bases, with 13 bases between. The CDR3 is 14 residues long. In germline, CDR1 is MNHEY, CDR2 SVGAGI. CDR3 nucleotide sequence: TGTGCCAGCAGTCGCAAGGGCAGCTACTATGGCTACACCTTC. Protein: CASSRKGSYYGYTF.